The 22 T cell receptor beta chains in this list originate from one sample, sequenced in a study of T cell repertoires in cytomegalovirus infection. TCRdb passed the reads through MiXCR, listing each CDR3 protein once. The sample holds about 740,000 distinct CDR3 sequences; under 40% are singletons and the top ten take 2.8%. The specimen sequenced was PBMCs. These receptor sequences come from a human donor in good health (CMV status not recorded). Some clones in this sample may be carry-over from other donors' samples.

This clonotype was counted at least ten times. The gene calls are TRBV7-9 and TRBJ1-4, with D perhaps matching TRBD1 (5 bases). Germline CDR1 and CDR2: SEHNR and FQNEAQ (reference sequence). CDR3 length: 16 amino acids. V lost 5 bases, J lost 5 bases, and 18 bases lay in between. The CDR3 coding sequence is TGTGCCAGCAGCACCTTAAGACAGACGACAAATGAAAAACTGTTTTTT. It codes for CASSTLRQTTNEKLFF.

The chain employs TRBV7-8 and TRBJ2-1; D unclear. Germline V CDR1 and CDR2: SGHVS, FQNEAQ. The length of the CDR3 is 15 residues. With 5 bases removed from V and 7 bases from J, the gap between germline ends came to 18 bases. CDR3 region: CASSPLERVGNEQFF. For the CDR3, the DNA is TGTGCCAGCAGCCCCCTTGAAAGAGTCGGGAATGAGCAGTTCTTC.

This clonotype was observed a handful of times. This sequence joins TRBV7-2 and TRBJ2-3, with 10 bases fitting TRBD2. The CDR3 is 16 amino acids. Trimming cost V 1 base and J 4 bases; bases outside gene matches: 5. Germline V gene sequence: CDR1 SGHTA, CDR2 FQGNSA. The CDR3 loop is CASSLGGSGRADTQYF. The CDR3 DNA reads TGTGCCAGCAGCTTAGGTGGGAGCGGGAGGGCAGATACGCAGTATTTT.

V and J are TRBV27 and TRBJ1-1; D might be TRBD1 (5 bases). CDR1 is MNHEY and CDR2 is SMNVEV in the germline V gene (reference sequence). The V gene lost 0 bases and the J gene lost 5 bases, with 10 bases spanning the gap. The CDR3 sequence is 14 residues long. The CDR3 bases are TGTGCCAGCAGTTTATCCACCAGGGTAACTGAAGCTTTCTTT. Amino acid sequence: CASSLSTRVTEAFF.

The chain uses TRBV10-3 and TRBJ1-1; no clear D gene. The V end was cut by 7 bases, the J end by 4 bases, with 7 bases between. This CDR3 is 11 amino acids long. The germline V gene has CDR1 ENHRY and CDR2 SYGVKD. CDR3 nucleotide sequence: TGTGCCATCATTGGTCCCACTGAAGCTTTCTTT. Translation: CAIIGPTEAFF.

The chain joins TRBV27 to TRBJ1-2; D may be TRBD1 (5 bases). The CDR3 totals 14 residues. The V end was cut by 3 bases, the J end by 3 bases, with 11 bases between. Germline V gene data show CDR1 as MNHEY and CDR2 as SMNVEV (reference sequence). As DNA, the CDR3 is TGTGCCAGCAGTTTCGCGGGGCGAGACTATGGCTACACCTTC. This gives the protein CASSFAGRDYGYTF.

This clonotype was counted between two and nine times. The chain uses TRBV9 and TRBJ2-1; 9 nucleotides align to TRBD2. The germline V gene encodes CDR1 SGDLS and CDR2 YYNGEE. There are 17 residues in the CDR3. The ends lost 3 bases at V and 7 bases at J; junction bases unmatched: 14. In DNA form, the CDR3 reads TGTGCCAGCAGCGCAGGGTTTGGAGCGGGAGGAGGGAATGAGCAGTTCTTC. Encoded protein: CASSAGFGAGGGNEQFF.

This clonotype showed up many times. The CDR3 loop reads CASSGQGFYLNEQYF. The CDR3 DNA is TGTGCCAGCAGCGGACAGGGTTTTTATCTAAACGAGCAGTACTTC. The chain employs TRBV7-8 and TRBJ2-7, with 8 nucleotides matching TRBD1. The ends lost 5 bases at V and 5 bases at J; junction bases unmatched: 11. Germline CDR1 reads SGHVS; CDR2 reads FQNEAQ. The CDR3 is made up of 15 amino acids.

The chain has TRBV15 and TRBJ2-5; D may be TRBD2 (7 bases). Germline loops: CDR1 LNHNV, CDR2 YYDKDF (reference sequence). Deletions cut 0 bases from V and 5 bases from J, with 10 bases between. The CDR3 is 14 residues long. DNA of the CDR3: TGTGCCACCAGCAGAGATAAGGGGGGGGAGACCCAGTACTTC. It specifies CATSRDKGGETQYF.

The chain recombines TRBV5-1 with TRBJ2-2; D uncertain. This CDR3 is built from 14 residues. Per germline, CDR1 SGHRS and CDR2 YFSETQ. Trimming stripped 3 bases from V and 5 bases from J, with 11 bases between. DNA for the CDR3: TGCGCCAGCAGCTCCCTTATCGGGACCGGGGAGCTGTTTTTT. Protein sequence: CASSSLIGTGELFF.

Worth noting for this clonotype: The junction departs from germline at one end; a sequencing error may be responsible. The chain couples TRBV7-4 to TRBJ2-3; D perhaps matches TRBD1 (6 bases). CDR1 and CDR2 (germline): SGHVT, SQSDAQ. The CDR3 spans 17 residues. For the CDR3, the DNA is TGTGCCGGCAGCCCCTGGGACAACCTGACTAGCACAGATACGCAGTATTTT. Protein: CAGSPWDNLTSTDTQYF.

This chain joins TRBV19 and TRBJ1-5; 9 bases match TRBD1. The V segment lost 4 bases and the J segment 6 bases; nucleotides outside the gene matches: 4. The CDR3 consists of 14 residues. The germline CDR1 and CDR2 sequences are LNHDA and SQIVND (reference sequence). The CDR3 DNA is TGTGCCAGTAGTACGGGACAGGGATCTCAGCCCCAGCATTTT. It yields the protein CASSTGQGSQPQHF.

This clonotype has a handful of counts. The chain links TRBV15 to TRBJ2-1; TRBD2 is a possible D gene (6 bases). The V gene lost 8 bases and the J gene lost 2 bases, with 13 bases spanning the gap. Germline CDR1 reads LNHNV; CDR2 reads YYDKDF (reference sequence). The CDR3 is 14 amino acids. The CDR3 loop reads CATRRDQTYNEQFF. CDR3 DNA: TGTGCCACCCGGCGGGACCAGACCTACAATGAGCAGTTCTTC.

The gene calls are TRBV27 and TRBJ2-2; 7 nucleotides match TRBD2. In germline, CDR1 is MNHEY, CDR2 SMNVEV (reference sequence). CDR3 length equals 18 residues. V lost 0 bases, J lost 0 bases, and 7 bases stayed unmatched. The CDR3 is CASSLSYPRGANTGELFF. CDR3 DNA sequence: TGTGCCAGCAGTTTATCGTACCCACGGGGGGCGAACACCGGGGAGCTGTTTTTT.

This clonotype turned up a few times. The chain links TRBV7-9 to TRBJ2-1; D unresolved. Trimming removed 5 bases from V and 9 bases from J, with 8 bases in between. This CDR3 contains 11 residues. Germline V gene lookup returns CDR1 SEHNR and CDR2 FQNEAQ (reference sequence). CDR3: CASSPLSEQFF. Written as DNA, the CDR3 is TGTGCCAGCAGCCCCCTAAGTGAGCAGTTCTTC.

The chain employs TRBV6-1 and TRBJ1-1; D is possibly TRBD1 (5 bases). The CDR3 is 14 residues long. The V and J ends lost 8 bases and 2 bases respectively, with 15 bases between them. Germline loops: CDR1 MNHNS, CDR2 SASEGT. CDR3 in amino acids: CASVAGGGNTEAFF. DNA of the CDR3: TGTGCCAGCGTCGCGGGGGGGGGTAACACTGAAGCTTTCTTT.

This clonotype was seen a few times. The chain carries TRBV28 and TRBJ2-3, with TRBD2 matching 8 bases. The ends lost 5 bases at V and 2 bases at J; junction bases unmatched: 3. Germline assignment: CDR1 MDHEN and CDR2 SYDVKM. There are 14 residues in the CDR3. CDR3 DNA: TGTGCCAGCAGTGGGACTAGTCCCACAGATACGCAGTATTTT. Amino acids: CASSGTSPTDTQYF.

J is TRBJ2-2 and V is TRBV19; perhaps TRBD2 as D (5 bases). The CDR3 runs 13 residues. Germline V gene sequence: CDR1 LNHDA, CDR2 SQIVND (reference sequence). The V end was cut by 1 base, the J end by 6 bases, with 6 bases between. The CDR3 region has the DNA TGTGCCAGTAGTATAGGCGGGTCCGGGGAGCTGTTTTTT. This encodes CASSIGGSGELFF.

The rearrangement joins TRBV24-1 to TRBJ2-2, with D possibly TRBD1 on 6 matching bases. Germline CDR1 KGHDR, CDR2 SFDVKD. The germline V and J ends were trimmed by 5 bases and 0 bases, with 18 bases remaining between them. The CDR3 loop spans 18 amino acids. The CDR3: CATSGLMGAPPNTGELFF. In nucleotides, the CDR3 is TGTGCCACCAGTGGGCTGATGGGGGCCCCTCCGAACACCGGGGAGCTGTTTTTT.

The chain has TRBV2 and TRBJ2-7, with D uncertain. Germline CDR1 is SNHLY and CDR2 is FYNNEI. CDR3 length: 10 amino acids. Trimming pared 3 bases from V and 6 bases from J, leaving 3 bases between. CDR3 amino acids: CASSDPEQYF. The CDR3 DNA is TGTGCCAGCAGTGATCCCGAGCAGTACTTC.

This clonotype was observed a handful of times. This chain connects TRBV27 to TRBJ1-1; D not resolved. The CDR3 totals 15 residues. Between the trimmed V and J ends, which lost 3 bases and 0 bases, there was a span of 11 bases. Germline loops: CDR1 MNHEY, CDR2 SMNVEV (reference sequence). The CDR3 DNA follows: TGTGCCAGCAGTTTCTACGGTGGCATGAACACTGAAGCTTTCTTT. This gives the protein CASSFYGGMNTEAFF.

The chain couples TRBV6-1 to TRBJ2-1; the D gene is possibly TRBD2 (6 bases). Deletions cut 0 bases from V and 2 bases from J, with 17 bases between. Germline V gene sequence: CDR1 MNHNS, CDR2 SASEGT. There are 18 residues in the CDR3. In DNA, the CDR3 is TGTGCCAGCAGTGAAGCGCCGGGGATAGCGGCTCCCTACAATGAGCAGTTCTTC. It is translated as CASSEAPGIAAPYNEQFF.